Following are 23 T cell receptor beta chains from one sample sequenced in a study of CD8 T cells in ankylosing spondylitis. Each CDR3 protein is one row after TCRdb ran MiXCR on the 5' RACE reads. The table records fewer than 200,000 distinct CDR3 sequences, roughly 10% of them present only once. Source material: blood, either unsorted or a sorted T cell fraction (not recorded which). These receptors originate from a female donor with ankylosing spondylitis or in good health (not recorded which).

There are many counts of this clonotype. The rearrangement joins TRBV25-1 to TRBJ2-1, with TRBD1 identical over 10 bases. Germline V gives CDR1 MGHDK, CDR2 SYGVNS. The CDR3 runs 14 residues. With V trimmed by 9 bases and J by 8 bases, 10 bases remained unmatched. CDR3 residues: CASEGTGASYEQFF. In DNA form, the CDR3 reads TGTGCCAGTGAGGGGACAGGGGCTTCATATGAGCAGTTCTTC.

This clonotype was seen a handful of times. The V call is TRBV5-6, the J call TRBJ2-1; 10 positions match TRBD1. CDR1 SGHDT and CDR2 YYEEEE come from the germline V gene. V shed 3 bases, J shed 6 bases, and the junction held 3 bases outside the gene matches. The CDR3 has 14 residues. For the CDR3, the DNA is TGTGCCAGCAGCTGGGGACAGGGGTCCAATGAGCAGTTCTTC. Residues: CASSWGQGSNEQFF.

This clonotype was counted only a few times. The CDR3 is CASSFSTGSYEQYF. DNA of the CDR3: TGTGCCAGCAGCTTTTCGACAGGGTCCTACGAGCAGTACTTC. V and J are TRBV7-9 and TRBJ2-7; 7 bases are shared with TRBD1. The germline gives CDR1 SEHNR, CDR2 FQNEAQ (reference sequence). This CDR3 region has 14 residues. Trimming at V came to 3 bases and at J to 1 base, leaving 3 bases not matched to a gene.

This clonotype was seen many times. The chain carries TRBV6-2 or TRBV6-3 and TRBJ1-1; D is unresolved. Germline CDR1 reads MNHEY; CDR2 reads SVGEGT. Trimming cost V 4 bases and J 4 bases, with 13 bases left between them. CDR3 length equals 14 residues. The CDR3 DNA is TGTGCCAGCAGTTCCATACCCGGAGGCACTGAAGCTTTCTTT. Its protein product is CASSSIPGGTEAFF.

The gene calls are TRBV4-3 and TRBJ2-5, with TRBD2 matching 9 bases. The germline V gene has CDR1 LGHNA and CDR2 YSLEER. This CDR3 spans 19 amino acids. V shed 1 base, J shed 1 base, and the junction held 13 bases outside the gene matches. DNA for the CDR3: TGCGCCAGCAGCCAAGGGGGAGGGGCTAGCGGGACCACCCAAGAGACCCAGTACTTC. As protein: CASSQGGGASGTTQETQYF.

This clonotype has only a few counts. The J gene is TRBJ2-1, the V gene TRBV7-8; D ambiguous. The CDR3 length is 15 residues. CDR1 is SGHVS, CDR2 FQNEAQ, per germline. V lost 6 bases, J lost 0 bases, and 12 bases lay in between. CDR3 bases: TGTGCCAGCAGACCCCCTAGGAGCTCCTACAATGAGCAGTTCTTC. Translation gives CASRPPRSSYNEQFF.

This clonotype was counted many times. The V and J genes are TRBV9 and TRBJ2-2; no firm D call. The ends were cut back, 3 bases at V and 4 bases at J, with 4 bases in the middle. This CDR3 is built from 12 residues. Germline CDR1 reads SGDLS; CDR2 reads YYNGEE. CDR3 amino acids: CASSGSTGELFF. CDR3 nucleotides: TGTGCCAGCAGCGGGTCCACCGGGGAGCTGTTTTTT.

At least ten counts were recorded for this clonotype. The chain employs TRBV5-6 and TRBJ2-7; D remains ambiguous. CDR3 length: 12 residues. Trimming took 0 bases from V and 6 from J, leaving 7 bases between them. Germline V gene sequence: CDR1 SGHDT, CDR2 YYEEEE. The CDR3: CASSLESPEQYF. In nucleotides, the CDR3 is TGTGCCAGCAGCTTGGAGAGTCCCGAGCAGTACTTC.

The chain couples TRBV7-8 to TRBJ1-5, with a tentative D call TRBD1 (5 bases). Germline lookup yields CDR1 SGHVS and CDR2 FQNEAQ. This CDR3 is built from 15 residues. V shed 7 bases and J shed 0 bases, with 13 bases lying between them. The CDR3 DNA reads TGTGCCAGCACCCACGCAGGGTATAGCAATCAGCCCCAGCATTTT. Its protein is CASTHAGYSNQPQHF.

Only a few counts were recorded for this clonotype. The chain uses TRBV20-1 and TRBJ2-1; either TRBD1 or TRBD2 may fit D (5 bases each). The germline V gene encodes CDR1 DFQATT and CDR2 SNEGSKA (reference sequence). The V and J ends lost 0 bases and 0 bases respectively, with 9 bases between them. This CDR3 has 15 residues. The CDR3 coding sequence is TGCAGTGCTAGAGAGCCAGGGAGCTCCTACAATGAGCAGTTCTTC. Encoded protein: CSAREPGSSYNEQFF.

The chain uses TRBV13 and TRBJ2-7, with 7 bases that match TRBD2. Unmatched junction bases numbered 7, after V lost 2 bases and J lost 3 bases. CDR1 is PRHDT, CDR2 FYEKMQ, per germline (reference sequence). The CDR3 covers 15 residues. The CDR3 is CASSLSSSGLYEQYF. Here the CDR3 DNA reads TGTGCCAGCAGCTTAAGCTCTAGCGGCCTCTACGAGCAGTACTTC. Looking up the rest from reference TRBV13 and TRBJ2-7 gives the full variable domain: AAGVIQSPRHLIKEKRETATLKCYPIPRHDTVYWYQQGPGQDPQFLISFYEKMQSDKGSIPDRFSAQQFSDYHSELNMSSLELGDSALYFCASSLSSSGLYEQYFGPGTRLTVT.

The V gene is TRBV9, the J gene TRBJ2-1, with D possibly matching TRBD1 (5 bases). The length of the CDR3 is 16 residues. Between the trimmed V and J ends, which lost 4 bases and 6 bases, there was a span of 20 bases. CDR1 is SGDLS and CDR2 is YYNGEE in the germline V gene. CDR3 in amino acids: CASSPKDIPAPNEQFF. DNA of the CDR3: TGTGCCAGCAGCCCCAAGGACATCCCCGCACCCAATGAGCAGTTCTTC.

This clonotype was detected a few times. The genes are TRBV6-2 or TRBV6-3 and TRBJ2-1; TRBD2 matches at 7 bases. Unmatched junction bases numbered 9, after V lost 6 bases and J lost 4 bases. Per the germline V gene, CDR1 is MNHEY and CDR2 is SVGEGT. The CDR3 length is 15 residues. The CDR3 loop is CASSLTSERYNEQFF. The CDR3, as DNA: TGTGCCAGCAGCCTTACTAGCGAGAGGTACAATGAGCAGTTCTTC.

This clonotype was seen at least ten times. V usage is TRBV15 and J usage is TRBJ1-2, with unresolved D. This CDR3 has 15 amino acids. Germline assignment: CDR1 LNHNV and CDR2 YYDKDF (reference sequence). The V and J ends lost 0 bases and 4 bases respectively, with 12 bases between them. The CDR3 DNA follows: TGTGCCACCAGCAGAGATCAGAACCTCTTCTATGGCTACACCTTC. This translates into CATSRDQNLFYGYTF.

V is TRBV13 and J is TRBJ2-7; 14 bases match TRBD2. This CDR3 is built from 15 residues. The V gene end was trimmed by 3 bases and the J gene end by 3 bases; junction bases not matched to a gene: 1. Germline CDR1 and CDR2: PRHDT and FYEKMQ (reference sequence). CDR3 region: CASSLGLAGDYEQYF. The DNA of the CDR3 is TGTGCCAGCAGCTTGGGACTAGCGGGAGACTACGAGCAGTACTTC.

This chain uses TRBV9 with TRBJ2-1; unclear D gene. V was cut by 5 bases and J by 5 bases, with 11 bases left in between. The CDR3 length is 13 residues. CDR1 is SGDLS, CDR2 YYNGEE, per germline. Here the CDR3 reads CASRILSDNEQFF. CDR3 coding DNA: TGTGCCAGCAGAATTCTATCCGACAATGAGCAGTTCTTC.

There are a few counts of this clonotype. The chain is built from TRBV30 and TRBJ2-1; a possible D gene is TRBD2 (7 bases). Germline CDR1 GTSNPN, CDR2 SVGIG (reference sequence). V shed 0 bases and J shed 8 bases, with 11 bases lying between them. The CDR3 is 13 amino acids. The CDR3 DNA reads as TGTGCCTGGAGTGTGGGGGGGCTCGATGAGCAGTTCTTC. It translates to CAWSVGGLDEQFF.

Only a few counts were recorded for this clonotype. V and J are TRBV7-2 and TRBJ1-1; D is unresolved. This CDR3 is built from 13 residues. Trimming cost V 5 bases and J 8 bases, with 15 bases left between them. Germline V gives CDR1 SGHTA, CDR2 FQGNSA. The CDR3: CASSAGPPAEAFF. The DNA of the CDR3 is TGTGCCAGCAGCGCCGGGCCCCCGGCAGAAGCTTTCTTT.

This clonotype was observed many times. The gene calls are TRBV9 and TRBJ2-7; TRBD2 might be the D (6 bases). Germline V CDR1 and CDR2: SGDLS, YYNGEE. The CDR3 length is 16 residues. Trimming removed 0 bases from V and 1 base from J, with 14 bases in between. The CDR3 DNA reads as TGTGCCAGCAGCGTAGCTACGGGGGACGGATCCTACGAGCAGTACTTC. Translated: CASSVATGDGSYEQYF. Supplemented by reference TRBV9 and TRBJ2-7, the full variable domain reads DSGVTQTPKHLITATGQRVTLRCSPRSGDLSVYWYQQSLDQGLQFLIQYYNGEERAKGNILERFSAQQFPDLHSELNLSSLELGDSALYFCASSVATGDGSYEQYFGPGTRLTVT.

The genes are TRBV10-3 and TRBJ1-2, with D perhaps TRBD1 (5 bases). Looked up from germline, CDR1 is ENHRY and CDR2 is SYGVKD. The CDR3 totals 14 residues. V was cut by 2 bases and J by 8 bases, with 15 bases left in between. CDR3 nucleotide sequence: TGTGCCATCAGTGAGAGCCGGGACTTGTGGGGCTACACCTTC. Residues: CAISESRDLWGYTF.

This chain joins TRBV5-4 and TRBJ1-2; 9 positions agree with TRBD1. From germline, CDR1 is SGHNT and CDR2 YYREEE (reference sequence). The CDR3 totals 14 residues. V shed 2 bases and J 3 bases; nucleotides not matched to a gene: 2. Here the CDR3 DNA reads TGTGCCAGCAGCTTTGGGGACAGGGACTATGGCTACACCTTC. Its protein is CASSFGDRDYGYTF.

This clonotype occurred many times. The CDR3 spells CASRWDTEAFF. CDR3 sequence (DNA): TGTGCCAGCAGGTGGGACACTGAAGCTTTCTTT. The rearrangement uses TRBV7-2 and TRBJ1-1; D ambiguous. Trimming took off 6 bases at V and 3 bases at J, with 5 bases between the two ends. CDR1 and CDR2 (germline): SGHTA, FQGNSA. This CDR3 is 11 amino acids long.

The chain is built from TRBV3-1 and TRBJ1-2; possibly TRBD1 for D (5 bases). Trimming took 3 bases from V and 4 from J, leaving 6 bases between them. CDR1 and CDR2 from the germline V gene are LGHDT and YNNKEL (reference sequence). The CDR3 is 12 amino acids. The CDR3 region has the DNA TGTGCCAGCAGCCACAGGGTCTATGGCTACACCTTC. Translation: CASSHRVYGYTF. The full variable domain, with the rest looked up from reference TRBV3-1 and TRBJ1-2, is DTAVSQTPKYLVTQMGNDKSIKCEQNLGHDTMYWYKQDSKKFLKIMFSYNNKELIINETVPNRFSPKSPDKAHLNLHINSLELGDSAVYFCASSHRVYGYTFGSGTRLTVV.